The rows below give T cell receptor beta chains drawn from one sample of a study of blood T cell repertoires in COVID-19. The table came from immunoSEQ multiplex PCR; TCRdb's copy has only in-frame clones and leaves some out. Here the sample spans 120,000 to 150,000 clones, approximately 84% being singletons. Sequenced: peripheral blood. These TCRs come from a human donor with acute or convalescent COVID-19. The donor label of this sample is uncertain. Each CDR3 is given with its conserved first and last residue. D genes are given only for firm matches. The size field is filled for only some rows; it gives once, few, many or a size class.

TRBJ2-1	-	-	TRBV24-1	TGTGCCACCAGTGATTTGGGCGGATTGTACAATGAGCAGTTCTTC	CATSDLGGLYNEQFF
TRBJ1-1	TRBD1	-	TRBV11-1	TGTGCCAGCAGCTCACAGGGGGTCACTGAAGCTTTCTTT	CASSSQGVTEAFF
TRBJ1-6	-	-	TRBV5-6	TGTGCCAGCAGAATTCAGGGCTATAATTCACCCCTCCACTTT	CASRIQGYNSPLHF
TRBJ1-2	TRBD1	-	TRBV5-6	TGTGCCAGCAGCTTACACAGGGGGACGGGCGGCTACACCTTC	CASSLHRGTGGYTF
TRBJ2-2	-	-	TRBV24-1	TGTGCCACCAGTGCCCAAACCGGGGAGCTGTTTTTT	CATSAQTGELFF
TRBJ2-3	TRBD2	-	TRBV19	TGTGCCAGTAGTCTGAGGACTAGCGGGAACTACGATACGCAGTATTTT	CASSLRTSGNYDTQYF
TRBJ2-1	-	-	TRBV19	TGTGCCTCCGACGGGGGACAGCATGAGCAGTTCTTC	CASDGGQHEQFF
TRBJ2-2	TRBD1	-	TRBV7-2	TGTGCCAGCAGCACGACAGGGTTCACCGGGGAGCTGTTTTTT	CASSTTGFTGELFF
TRBJ1-4	-	-	TRBV28	TGTGCCAGCAGTGGAACAGGGCGGTCTAATGAAAAACTGTTTTTT	CASSGTGRSNEKLFF
TRBJ1-5	-	-	TRBV4-3	TGCGCCAGCAGCCAAGAGGAGGGAGAGCAGCCCCAGCATTTT	CASSQEEGEQPQHF
TRBJ2-1	-	-	TRBV5-1	TGCGCCAGCAGCTTGGGTTTTGCAGGGATTCTCCCTTGGCGACATGAGCAGTTCTTC	CASSLGFAGILPWRHEQFF
TRBJ1-2	-	few	TRBV7-9	TGTGCCAGCAGCTTAGCTGGCAACTATGGCTACACCTTC	CASSLAGNYGYTF
TRBJ2-1	-	-	TRBV24-1	TGTGCCACCAGTGATTTGAACAGTCTCAATGAGCAGTTCTTC	CATSDLNSLNEQFF
TRBJ2-5	TRBD2	-	TRBV11-2	TGTGCCAGCAGCTTGAGTAGCGGGCACCAAGAGACCCAGTACTTC	CASSLSSGHQETQYF
TRBJ2-7	-	-	TRBV5-4	TGTGCCAGCAGCTTAACAGGACCTTACGAGCAGTACTTC	CASSLTGPYEQYF
TRBJ1-5	-	-	TRBV5-5	TGTGCCAGCAGCTTGGAAAGGGAGGATCAGCCCCAGCATTTT	CASSLEREDQPQHF
TRBJ1-5	TRBD1	once	TRBV3-1/TRBV3-2	TGTGCCAGCAGCCAAGGGACAGGGGGCGAGCAGCCCCAGCATTTT	CASSQGTGGEQPQHF
TRBJ2-5	-	-	TRBV5-1	TGCGCCAGCAGCTTGGGCAGGGGAGAGGGCCTTGAGACCCAGTACTTC	CASSLGRGEGLETQYF
TRBJ1-5	-	few	TRBV12-3/TRBV12-4	TGTGCCAGCAGTTTAAACGGTAATCAGCCCCAGCATTTT	CASSLNGNQPQHF
TRBJ2-5	TRBD1	-	TRBV11-2	TGTGCCAGCAGCTTGTGGACAGGGGATAACGCGGGGCCCCAGTACTTC	CASSLWTGDNAGPQYF
TRBJ1-4	-	-	TRBV28	TGTGCCAGCAGTCCCAGGGTCCTATATAATGAAAAACTGTTTTTT	CASSPRVLYNEKLFF
TRBJ1-5	TRBD1	-	TRBV7-8	TGTGCCAGCAGCGTCACAGGGGTGCCCAACAATCAGCCCCAGCATTTT	CASSVTGVPNNQPQHF
TRBJ1-1	TRBD1	-	TRBV5-4	TGTGCCAGCAGCTTGGCTGGGACAGATCAAGCTTTCTTT	CASSLAGTDQAFF
TRBJ1-5	-	-	TRBV18	TGTGCCAGCTCACTAGAACAGGGCAACAATCAGCCCCAGCATTTT	CASSLEQGNNQPQHF
TRBJ2-2	-	-	TRBV11-3	TGTGCCAGCAGCTTAGAGTCCCACGGCACCGGGGAGCTGTTTTTT	CASSLESHGTGELFF
TRBJ1-1	TRBD1	-	TRBV5-8	TGTGCCAGCAGCACCGGGACAGGGAACACTGAAGCTTTCTTT	CASSTGTGNTEAFF
TRBJ2-5	-	-	TRBV30	TGTGCCTGGAGTGTTGGTAACCGTCCAGGGACCCAGTACTTC	CAWSVGNRPGTQYF
TRBJ2-1	TRBD2	-	TRBV9	TGTGCCAGCAGCGTAGAAACGGGGGGGCTCTATGAGCAGTTCTTC	CASSVETGGLYEQFF
TRBJ1-1	TRBD1	-	TRBV5-4	TGTGCCAGCAGCCCGAAGGGGGCGCGGTCGGGGAACACTGAAGCTTTCTTT	CASSPKGARSGNTEAFF
TRBJ2-3	TRBD2	-	TRBV6-1	TGTGCCAGCAGTGGAAAGCGGGGGGGCCTGACAGATACGCAGTATTTT	CASSGKRGGLTDTQYF
TRBJ1-1	-	-	TRBV5-4	TGTGCCAGCAGCGTAGACAGGCCCTCGCGAGAAGCTTTCTTT	CASSVDRPSREAFF
TRBJ1-2	-	-	TRBV15	TGTGCCACCAGCAGAGATCAACGGGGTAACTATGGCTACACCTTC	CATSRDQRGNYGYTF
TRBJ2-1	TRBD1	-	TRBV4-3	TGCGCCAGCAGCCATACAGGGGTACCCCCCTACAATGAGCAGTTCTTC	CASSHTGVPPYNEQFF
TRBJ1-5	-	-	TRBV2	TGTGCCAGCAGCACAGGTTATCAGCCCCAGCATTTT	CASSTGYQPQHF
TRBJ1-1	-	-	TRBV18	TGTGCCAGCTCCGACGTGGCACCGGGGGGCTGGTCTGAAGCTTTCTTT	CASSDVAPGGWSEAFF
TRBJ1-2	-	-	TRBV4-2	TGTGCCAGCAGCCAAGATAACACCCCGAACTATGGCTACACCTTC	CASSQDNTPNYGYTF
TRBJ1-1	TRBD1	-	TRBV6-5	TGTGCCAGCAGTTTCGAGACAGGGTACACTGAAGCTTTCTTT	CASSFETGYTEAFF
TRBJ1-2	TRBD1	-	TRBV5-6	TGTGCCAGCAGCTCTCCCGGGACAGGAGTGTTTGGCTACACCTTC	CASSSPGTGVFGYTF
TRBJ1-5	-	-	TRBV6-2/TRBV6-3	TGTGCCAGCAGCGCACAGGCTCTCAATCAGCCCCAGCATTTT	CASSAQALNQPQHF
TRBJ1-2	-	once	TRBV7-9	TGTGCCACCCCACGGGGGGGGGACTATGGCTACACCTTC	CATPRGGDYGYTF
TRBJ1-6	TRBD1	-	TRBV7-2	TGTGCCAGCAGCCTGGACAGGGGTTCACCCCTCCACTTT	CASSLDRGSPLHF